The TCR beta chain described here comes from a study of T cell responses to AZD1222 COVID-19 vaccine. Whole-study results and caveats: Elevations in Spike-specific TCR breadth and depth followed administration of two AZD1222 doses. Just a handful of AZD1222 recipients were seropositive at baseline.

Clones were read by immunoSEQ multiplex PCR, and TCRdb kept only the in-frame ones, dropping some. There are 90,000 to 150,000 clones in the sample; around nine tenths occur only once, and roughly 3.5% lies in the top ten. The CDR3 loop spans 14 amino acids. The ends were cut back, 7 bases at V and 1 base at J, with 13 bases in the middle. Germline CDR1 is MNHNS and CDR2 is SASEGT. Concerning this clone itself: What it binds is not known.

The specimen was peripheral blood, collected on day 0 of AZD1222 vaccination. This receptor was identified in an adult in good health. The chain combines TRBV6-1 with TRBJ1-1; no reliable D call. CDR3 amino acids: CASIQSWTNTEAFF. In DNA, the CDR3 is TGTGCCAGCATTCAAAGTTGGACGAACACTGAAGCTTTCTTT.